A selection of T cell receptor beta chains follows, all from one sample in a study of T cell responses to AZD1222 COVID-19 vaccine. The data were produced by immunoSEQ multiplex PCR, yet TCRdb's version contains in-frame clones alone and is incomplete. Of approximately 160,000 clones listed, about nine tenths were seen once; the top ten hold approximately 1.6%. The sequencing here drew on peripheral blood, taken on day 0 of AZD1222 vaccination. The receptors were sampled from an adult in good health. Each CDR3 is given with its conserved first and last residue. Each record gives: D gene, J gene, V gene, clone size, CDR3 protein, CDR3 DNA. The D gene is left open where the match is weak. Some rows have no size entry. The others give once, few or many, or a class for an expanded clone.

>TRBD1|TRBJ1-5|TRBV5-1|.
CASSLGDSPGNQPQHF
TGCGCCAGCAGCTTGGGGGACAGTCCTGGCAATCAGCCCCAGCATTTT
>.|TRBJ1-2|TRBV29-1|.
CSVEETRNYGYTF
TGCAGCGTTGAAGAAACCAGGAACTATGGCTACACCTTC
>TRBD1|TRBJ1-4|TRBV6-5|.
CASSYSRQGTEKLFF
TGTGCCAGCAGTTACTCGCGACAGGGAACGGAAAAACTGTTTTTT
>TRBD2|TRBJ2-7|TRBV9|.
CASSGESSGGSYEQYF
TGTGCCAGCAGCGGAGAGTCCAGCGGGGGGTCCTACGAGCAGTACTTC
>.|TRBJ1-5|TRBV11-2|.
CASSPLRDSNQPQHF
TGTGCCAGCAGCCCACTCAGGGATAGCAATCAGCCCCAGCATTTT
>.|TRBJ2-2|TRBV3-1/TRBV3-2|.
CASSQKGGTPGELFF
TGTGCCAGCAGCCAGAAAGGGGGGACTCCCGGGGAGCTGTTTTTT
>TRBD1|TRBJ1-5|TRBV19|.
CASSTFGQGWNQPQHF
TGTGCCAGTAGTACCTTTGGACAGGGGTGGAATCAGCCCCAGCATTTT
>TRBD2|TRBJ2-1|TRBV11-2|.
CASSLAGGRNEQFF
TGTGCCAGCAGCTTAGCGGGGGGGCGAAATGAGCAGTTCTTC
>TRBD1|TRBJ1-3|TRBV7-2|.
CASSTGQPNSGNTIYF
TGTGCCAGCAGCACGGGACAGCCTAACTCTGGAAACACCATATATTTT
>TRBD1|TRBJ2-1|TRBV28|.
CASSSQTEIWTGRHEQFF
TGTGCCAGCAGTTCCCAAACGGAGATTTGGACAGGGCGGCATGAGCAGTTCTTC
>TRBD1|TRBJ1-5|TRBV2|.
CASSSGGGYIVQPQHF
TGTGCCAGCAGCTCAGGGGGAGGGTACATTGTTCAGCCCCAGCATTTT
>.|TRBJ2-1|TRBV5-1|.
CASSLQGNEQFF
TGCGCCAGCAGCTTGCAGGGCAATGAGCAGTTCTTC
>.|TRBJ1-2|TRBV29-1|.
CSVEVGYGYTF
TGCAGCGTTGAAGTCGGGTATGGCTACACCTTC
>TRBD2|TRBJ2-3|TRBV19|.
CASSWEGSSTDTQYF
TGTGCCAGTTCGTGGGAGGGGTCTAGCACAGATACGCAGTATTTT
>.|TRBJ1-5|TRBV11-3|.
CASSLNSNQPQHF
TGTGCCAGCAGCTTAAACAGCAATCAGCCCCAGCATTTT
>TRBD1|TRBJ1-2|TRBV19|.
CASSILQGNNYGYTF
TGTGCCAGTAGTATTCTACAGGGGAATAACTATGGCTACACCTTC
>.|TRBJ1-2|TRBV11-2|.
CASSPRSEYGYTF
TGTGCCAGCAGCCCCAGAAGCGAGTATGGCTACACCTTC
>.|TRBJ1-1|TRBV6-5|.
CASNKSPPENTEAFF
TGTGCCAGCAATAAGTCCCCTCCGGAGAACACTGAAGCTTTCTTT
>.|TRBJ1-1|TRBV4-1|.
CASSQDRGGGEAFF
TGCGCCAGCAGCCAAGACAGGGGCGGCGGTGAAGCTTTCTTT
>.|TRBJ1-4|TRBV2|once
CASRHPTEGEKLFF
TGTGCCAGCAGACACCCGACCGAGGGAGAAAAACTGTTTTTT
>.|TRBJ2-5|TRBV27|.
CASSLRYQETQYF
TGTGCCAGCAGTTTAAGGTACCAAGAGACCCAGTACTTC
>.|TRBJ1-3|TRBV29-1|.
CSVLNRGTQSGNTIYF
TGCAGCGTCTTAAACCGGGGGACCCAGTCTGGAAACACCATATATTTT
>.|TRBJ1-2|TRBV7-2|.
CASSLRSWDGYTF
TGTGCCAGCAGCTTAAGATCTTGGGATGGCTACACCTTC
>.|TRBJ1-6|TRBV28|.
CASRDSVNSPLHF
TGTGCCAGCAGGGACAGTGTTAATTCACCCCTCCACTTT